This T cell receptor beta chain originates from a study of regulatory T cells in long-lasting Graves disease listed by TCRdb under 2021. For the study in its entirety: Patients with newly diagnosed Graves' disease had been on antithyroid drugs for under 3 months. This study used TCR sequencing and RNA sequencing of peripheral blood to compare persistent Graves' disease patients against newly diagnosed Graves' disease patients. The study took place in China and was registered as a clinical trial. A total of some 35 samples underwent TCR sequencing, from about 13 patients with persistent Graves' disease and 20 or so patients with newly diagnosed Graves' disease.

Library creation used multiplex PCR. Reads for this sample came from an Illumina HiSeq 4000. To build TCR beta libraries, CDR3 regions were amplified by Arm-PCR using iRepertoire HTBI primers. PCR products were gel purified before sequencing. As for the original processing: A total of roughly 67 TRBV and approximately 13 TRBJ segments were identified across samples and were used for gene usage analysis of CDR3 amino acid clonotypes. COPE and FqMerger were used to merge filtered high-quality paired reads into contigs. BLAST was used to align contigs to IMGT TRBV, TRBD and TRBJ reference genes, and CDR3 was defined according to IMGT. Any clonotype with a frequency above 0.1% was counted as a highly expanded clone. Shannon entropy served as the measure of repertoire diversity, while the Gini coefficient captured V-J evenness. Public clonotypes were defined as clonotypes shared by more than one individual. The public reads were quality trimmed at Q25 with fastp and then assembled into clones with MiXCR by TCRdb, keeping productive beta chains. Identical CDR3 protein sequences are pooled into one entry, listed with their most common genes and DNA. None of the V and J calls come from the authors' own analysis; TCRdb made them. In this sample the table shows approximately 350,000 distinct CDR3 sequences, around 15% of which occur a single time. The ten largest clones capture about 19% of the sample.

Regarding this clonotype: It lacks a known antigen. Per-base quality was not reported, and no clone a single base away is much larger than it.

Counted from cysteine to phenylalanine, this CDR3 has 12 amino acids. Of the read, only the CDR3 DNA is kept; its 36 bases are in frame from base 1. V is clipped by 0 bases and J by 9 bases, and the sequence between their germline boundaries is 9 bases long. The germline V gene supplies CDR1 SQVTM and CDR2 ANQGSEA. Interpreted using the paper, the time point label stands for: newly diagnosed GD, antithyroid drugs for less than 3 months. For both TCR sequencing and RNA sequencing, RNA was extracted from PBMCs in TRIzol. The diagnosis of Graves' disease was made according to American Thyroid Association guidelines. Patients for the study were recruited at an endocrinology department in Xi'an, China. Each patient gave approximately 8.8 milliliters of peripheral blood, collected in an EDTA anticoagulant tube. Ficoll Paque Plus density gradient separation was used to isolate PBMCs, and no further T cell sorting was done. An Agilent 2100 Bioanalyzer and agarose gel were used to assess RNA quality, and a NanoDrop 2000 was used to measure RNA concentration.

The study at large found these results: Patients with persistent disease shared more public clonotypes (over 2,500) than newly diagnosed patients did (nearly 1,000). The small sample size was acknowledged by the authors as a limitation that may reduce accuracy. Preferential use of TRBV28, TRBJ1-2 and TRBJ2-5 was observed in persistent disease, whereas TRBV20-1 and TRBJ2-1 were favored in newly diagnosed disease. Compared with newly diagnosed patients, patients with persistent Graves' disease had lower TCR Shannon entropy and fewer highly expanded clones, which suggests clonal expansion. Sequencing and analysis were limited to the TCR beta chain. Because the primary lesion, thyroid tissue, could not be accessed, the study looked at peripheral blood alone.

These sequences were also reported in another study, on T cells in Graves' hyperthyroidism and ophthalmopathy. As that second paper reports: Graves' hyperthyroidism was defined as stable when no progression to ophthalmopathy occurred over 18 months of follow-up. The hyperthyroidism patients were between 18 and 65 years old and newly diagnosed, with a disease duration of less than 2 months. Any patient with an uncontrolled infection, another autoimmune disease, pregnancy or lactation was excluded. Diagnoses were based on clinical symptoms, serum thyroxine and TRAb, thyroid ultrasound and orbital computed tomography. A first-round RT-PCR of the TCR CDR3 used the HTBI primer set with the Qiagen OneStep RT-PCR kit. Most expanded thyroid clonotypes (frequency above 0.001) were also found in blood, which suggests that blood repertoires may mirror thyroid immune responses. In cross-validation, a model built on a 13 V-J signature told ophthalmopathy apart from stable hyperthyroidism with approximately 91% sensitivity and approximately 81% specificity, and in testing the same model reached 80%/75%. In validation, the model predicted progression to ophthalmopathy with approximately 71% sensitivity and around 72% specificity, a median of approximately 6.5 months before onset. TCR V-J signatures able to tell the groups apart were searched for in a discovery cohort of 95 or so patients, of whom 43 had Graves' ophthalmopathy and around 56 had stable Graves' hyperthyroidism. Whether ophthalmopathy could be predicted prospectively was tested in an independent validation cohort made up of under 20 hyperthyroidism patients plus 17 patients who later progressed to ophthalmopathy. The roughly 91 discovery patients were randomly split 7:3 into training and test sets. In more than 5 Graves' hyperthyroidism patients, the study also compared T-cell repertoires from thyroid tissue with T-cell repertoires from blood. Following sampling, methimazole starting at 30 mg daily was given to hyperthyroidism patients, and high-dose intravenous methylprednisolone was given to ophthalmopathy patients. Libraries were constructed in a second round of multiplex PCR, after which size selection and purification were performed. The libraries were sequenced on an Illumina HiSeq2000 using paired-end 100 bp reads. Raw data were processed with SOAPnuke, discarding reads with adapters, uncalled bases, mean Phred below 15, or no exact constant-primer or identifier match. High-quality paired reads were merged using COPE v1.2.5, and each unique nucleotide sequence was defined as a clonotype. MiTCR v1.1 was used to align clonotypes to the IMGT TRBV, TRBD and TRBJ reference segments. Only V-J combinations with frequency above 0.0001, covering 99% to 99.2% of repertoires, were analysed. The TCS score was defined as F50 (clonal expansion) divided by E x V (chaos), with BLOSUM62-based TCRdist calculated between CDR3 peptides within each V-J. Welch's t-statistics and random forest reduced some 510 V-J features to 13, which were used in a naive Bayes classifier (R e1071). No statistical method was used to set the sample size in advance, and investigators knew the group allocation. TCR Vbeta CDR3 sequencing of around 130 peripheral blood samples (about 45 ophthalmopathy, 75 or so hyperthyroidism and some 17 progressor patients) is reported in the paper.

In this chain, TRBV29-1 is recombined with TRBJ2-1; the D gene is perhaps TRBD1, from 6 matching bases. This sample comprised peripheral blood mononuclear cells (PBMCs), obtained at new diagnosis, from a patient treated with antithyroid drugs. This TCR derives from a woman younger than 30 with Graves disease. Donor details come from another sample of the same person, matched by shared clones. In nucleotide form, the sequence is TGCAGCGTTGAAGAGGGGGCGGGTGAGCAGTTCTTC. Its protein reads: CSVEEGAGEQFF.